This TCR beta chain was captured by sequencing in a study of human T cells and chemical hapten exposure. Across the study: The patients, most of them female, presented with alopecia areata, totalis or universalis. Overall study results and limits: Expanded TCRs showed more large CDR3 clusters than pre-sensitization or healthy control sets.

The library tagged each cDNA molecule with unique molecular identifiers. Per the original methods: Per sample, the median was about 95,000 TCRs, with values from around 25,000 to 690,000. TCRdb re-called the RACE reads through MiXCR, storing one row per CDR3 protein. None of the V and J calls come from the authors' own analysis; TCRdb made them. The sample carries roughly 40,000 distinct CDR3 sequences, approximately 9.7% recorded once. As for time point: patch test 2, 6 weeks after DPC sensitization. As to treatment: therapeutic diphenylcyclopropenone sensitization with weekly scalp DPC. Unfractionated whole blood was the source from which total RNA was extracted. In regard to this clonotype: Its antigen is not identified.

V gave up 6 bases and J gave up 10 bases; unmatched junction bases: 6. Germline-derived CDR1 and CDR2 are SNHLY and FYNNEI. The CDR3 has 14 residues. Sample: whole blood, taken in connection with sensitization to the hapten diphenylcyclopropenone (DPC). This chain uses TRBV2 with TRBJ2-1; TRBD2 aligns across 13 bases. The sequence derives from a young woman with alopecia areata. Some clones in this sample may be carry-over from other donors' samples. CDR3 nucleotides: TGTGCCAGCAGCGGACTAGCGGGGGTTATGGAGCAGTTCTTC. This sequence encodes CASSGLAGVMEQFF.